The next 9 T cell receptor beta chains were all read from a single sample in a study of T cells in Graves' hyperthyroidism and ophthalmopathy. RNA transcripts gave rise to amplified TCR beta CDR3 regions. TCR CDR3 underwent first-round RT-PCR with the HTBI primer set. TCRdb reprocessed the multiplex PCR reads with MiXCR, giving one entry per CDR3 protein. The data contain around 600,000 distinct CDR3 sequences, approximately 15% of them seen just once; the ten biggest clones take up roughly 3.4%. Input material: blood. The origin of the receptors is a woman in her forties with Graves' ophthalmopathy.

This clonotype was seen more than once but under ten times. The gene calls are TRBV5-1 and TRBJ2-2, with TRBD1 matching over 11 bases. The length of the CDR3 is 17 residues. Unmatched junction bases numbered 5, after V lost 0 bases and J lost 4 bases. The V gene's germline CDR1 is SGHRS and CDR2 YFSETQ. The CDR3 loop reads CASSLAQGQGGTGELFF. The CDR3, as DNA: TGCGCCAGCAGCTTGGCCCAGGGACAGGGGGGCACCGGGGAGCTGTTTTTT.

The chain links TRBV20-1 to TRBJ1-2; no clear D gene. CDR3 length: 13 amino acids. The V end was cut by 6 bases, the J end by 0 bases, with 11 bases between. Per the germline V gene, CDR1 is DFQATT and CDR2 is SNEGSKA (reference sequence). CDR3 protein: CSAPPDANYGYTF. CDR3 DNA: TGCAGTGCCCCCCCAGACGCTAACTATGGCTACACCTTC.

This clonotype was counted at least ten times. V gene TRBV12-3 or TRBV12-4 combines with J gene TRBJ2-2; D possibly matches TRBD1 or TRBD2 (7 bases each). Trimming stripped 5 bases from V and 5 bases from J, with 18 bases between. CDR3 size: 16 residues. The CDR3 coding sequence is TGTGCCAGCAGTACACTACTCAGGGGGGGAACCGGGGAGCTGTTTTTT. Protein: CASSTLLRGGTGELFF.

This clonotype came up many times. The chain recombines TRBV28 with TRBJ1-1, with a possible D match to TRBD1 (5 bases). The CDR3 loop spans 15 amino acids. Germline-derived CDR1 and CDR2 are MDHEN and SYDVKM. Trimming shortened V by 11 bases and J by 1 base, and 20 bases separated the two germline ends. The DNA of the CDR3 is TGTGCCGCGGGAGCTGACAGACTATCGAACACTGAAGCTTTCTTT. Its translation: CAAGADRLSNTEAFF.

The V gene is TRBV12-3 or TRBV12-4, the J gene TRBJ2-6; D unresolved. The V and J ends lost 5 bases and 0 bases respectively, with 5 bases between them. This CDR3 comprises 14 residues. The CDR3 coding sequence is TGTGCCAGCAGTACAGTCTCTGGGGCCAACGTCCTGACTTTC. Its protein is CASSTVSGANVLTF.

This clonotype was counted only a few times. This chain links TRBV7-2 with TRBJ2-3, with TRBD1 matching over 10 bases. This CDR3 has 17 residues. V was clipped by 0 bases and J by 1 base; unmatched bases: 4. CDR1 is SGHTA, CDR2 FQGNSA, per germline. The CDR3, as DNA: TGTGCCAGCAGCTTAGCGGTCGGACAGGGGGGCACAGATACGCAGTATTTT. Protein sequence: CASSLAVGQGGTDTQYF. Drawing the rest from reference TRBV7-2 and TRBJ2-3, the complete variable domain is GAGVSQSPSNKVTEKGKDVELRCDPISGHTALYWYRQSLGQGLEFLIYFQGNSAPDKSGLPSDRFSAERTGGSVSTLTIQRTQQEDSAVYLCASSLAVGQGGTDTQYFGPGTRLTVL.

This clonotype was recorded at least ten times. V and J are TRBV20-1 and TRBJ1-1; 9 positions match TRBD1. Germline V gives CDR1 DFQATT, CDR2 SNEGSKA (reference sequence). The junction had 6 bases not matched to a gene; V was cut back by 4 bases and J by 6 bases. The CDR3 length is 13 residues. CDR3 nucleotide sequence: TGCAGTGCTACACAGGGGGCAGGGGCTGAAGCTTTCTTT. This gives the protein CSATQGAGAEAFF.

This clonotype showed up many times. The chain links TRBV5-1 to TRBJ1-4, with TRBD1 as a possible D gene (5 bases). The CDR3 totals 14 residues. CDR1 and CDR2 from the germline V gene are SGHRS and YFSETQ. Trimming took 4 bases from V and 2 from J, leaving 9 bases between them. DNA for the CDR3: TGCGCCAGCAGCCCGGAGGGGACTAATGAAAAACTGTTTTTT. It yields the protein CASSPEGTNEKLFF.

Comments on this clonotype: Possible read error: a much larger clone is one base away. The rearrangement links TRBV20-1 to TRBJ2-5; tentative D call: TRBD1 (6 bases). The length of the CDR3 is 13 residues. Germline values: CDR1 DFQATT, CDR2 SNEGSKA (reference sequence). V was cut by 5 bases and J by 2 bases, with 12 bases left in between. CDR3 DNA: TGCAGTGCTGACGGACAGACTCAAGAGACCCAGTACTTC. Translating it yields CSADGQTQETQYF.